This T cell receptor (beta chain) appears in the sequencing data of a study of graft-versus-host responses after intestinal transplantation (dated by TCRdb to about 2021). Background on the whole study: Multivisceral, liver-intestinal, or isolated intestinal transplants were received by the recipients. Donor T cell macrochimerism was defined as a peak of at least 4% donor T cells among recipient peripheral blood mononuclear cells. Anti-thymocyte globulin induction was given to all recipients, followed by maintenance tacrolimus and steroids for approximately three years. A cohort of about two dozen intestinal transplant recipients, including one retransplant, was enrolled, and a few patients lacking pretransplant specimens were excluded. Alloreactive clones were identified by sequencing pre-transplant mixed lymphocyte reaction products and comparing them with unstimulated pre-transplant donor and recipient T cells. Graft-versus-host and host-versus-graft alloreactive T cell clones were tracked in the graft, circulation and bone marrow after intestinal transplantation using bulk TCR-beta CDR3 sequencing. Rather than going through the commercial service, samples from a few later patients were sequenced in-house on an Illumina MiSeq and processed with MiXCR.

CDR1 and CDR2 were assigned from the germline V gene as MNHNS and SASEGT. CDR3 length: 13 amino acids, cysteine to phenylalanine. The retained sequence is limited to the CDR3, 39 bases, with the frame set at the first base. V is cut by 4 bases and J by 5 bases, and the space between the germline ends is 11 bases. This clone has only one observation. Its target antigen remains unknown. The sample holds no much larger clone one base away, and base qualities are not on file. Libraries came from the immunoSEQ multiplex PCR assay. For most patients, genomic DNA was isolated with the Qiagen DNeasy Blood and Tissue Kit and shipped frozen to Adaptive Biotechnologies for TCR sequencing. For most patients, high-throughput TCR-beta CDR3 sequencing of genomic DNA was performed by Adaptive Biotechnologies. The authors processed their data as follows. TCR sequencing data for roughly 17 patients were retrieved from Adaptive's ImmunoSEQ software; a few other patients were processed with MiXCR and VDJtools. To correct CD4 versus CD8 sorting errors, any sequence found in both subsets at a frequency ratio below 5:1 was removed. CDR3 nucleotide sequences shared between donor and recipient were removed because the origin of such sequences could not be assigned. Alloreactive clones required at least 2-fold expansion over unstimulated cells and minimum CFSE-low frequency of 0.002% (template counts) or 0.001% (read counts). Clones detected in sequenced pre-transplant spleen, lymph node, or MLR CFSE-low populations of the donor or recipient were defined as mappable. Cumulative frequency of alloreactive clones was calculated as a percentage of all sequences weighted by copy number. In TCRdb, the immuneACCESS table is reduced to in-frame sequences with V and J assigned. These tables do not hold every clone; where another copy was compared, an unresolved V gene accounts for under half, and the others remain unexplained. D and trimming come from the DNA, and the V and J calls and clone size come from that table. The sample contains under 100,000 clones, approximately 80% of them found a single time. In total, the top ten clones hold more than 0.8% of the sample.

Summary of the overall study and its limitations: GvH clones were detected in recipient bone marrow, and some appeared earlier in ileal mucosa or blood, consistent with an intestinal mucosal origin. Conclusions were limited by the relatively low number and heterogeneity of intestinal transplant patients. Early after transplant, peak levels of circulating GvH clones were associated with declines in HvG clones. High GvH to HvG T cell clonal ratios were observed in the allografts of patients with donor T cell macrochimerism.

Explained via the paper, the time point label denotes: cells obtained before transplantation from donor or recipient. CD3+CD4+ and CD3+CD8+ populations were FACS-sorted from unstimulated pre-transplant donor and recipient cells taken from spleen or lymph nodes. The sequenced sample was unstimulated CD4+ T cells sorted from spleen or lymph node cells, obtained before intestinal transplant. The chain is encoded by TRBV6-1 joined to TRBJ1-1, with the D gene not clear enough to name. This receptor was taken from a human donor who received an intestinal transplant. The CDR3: CASSGRLETEAFF. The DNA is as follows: TGTGCCAGCAGTGGGAGGCTTGAGACTGAAGCTTTCTTT.